This T cell receptor beta chain is from a study of control samples from healthy donors and cancer patients. Some clones are missing from TCRdb's copy, which holds only in-frame ones; the method was immunoSEQ multiplex PCR. The sample has approximately 150,000 clones, approximately 86% seen once. The CDR3 totals 18 residues. The germline CDR1 and CDR2 sequences are SGHTA and FQGNSA. J was trimmed by 2 bases and V by 0 bases; bases with no gene match: 10. This chain connects TRBV7-2 to TRBJ2-5, with 9 nucleotides matching TRBD2. The sample consisted of blood. The sequence came from a man between 18 and 29 years old in good health. CDR3: CASSLALLLAGKQETQYF. CDR3 coding DNA: TGTGCCAGCAGCTTAGCCCTACTGCTAGCGGGGAAGCAAGAGACCCAGTACTTC.